This T cell receptor beta chain was found in a study of blood T cells in healthy people across ages. A sample-barcoded 5' primer and a J-beta primer mix were used in a second PCR of about 6 to 11 cycles. Every cDNA molecule carried a tag from a template-switch adaptor bearing 12 random nucleotides. One entry per CDR3 protein, called by TCRdb with MiXCR from the 5' RACE reads. The sample holds approximately 770,000 distinct CDR3 sequences; about 62% are singletons and the top ten take roughly 20%. It was ten milliliters of peripheral blood that were drawn from each donor. Sequencing input: blood. This TCR came from a man aged 25 to 45 in good health.

This chain's CDR3 is CASLQGRAGNSPLHF. CDR3 sequence (DNA): TGTGCCAGCCTCCAAGGGCGGGCAGGGAATTCACCCCTCCACTTT. The V call is TRBV13, the J call TRBJ1-6, with D perhaps TRBD1 (5 bases). The CDR3 extends over 15 amino acids. From germline, CDR1 is PRHDT and CDR2 FYEKMQ (reference sequence). Trimming pared 8 bases from V and 7 bases from J, leaving 18 bases between.